The clone carrying this TCR beta chain was recorded only once. Its antigen is currently unknown. The data are from a study of shared clonotypes between healthy human individuals. Study results and caveats: When compared with the clonotypes that were shared by all four sorted-subset donors, the non-shared clonotypes turned out to have lower generation probabilities.

Here immunoSEQ multiplex PCR was the method, and the copy in TCRdb shows in-frame clones only, minus some. The sample records 1.6 million or so clones, around 97% being singletons. Germline V gives CDR1 MNHEY, CDR2 SMNVEV (reference sequence). CDR3 length: 16 residues. V lost 4 bases to trimming and J lost 1 base; unmatched junction nucleotides: 9. J is TRBJ2-5 and V is TRBV27; 7 positions match TRBD1. The sample was naive CD4+ T cells sorted from blood. Subset of the sample: CD45RA+ positively selected. The TCR originated in a man under 40 in good health. CDR3 sequence (DNA): TGTGCCAGCAGTTCGATAGGGACAGTAAGCCAAGAGACCCAGTACTTC. It translates to CASSSIGTVSQETQYF.